Included here is one TCR beta chain sequence, with context. There is no known antigen for this receptor. No base-level quality is on record; no much larger clone is a single base apart. These data belong to a study of blood T cell repertoires in COVID-19 (dated by TCRdb to the early 2020s). Turning to the overall study: Samples from collaborators originated in the United States, Italy and Spain and spanned both the acute and convalescent phases of COVID-19. The prospective study material was composed of cDNA or gDNA derived from T cells, B-cell-depleted T cells, or PBMCs. The sample metadata nearly always contained a de-identified subject ID, COVID-19 status, age in years and sex. Deeply sampled blood TCRbeta repertoires from subjects exposed to, actively infected with, or recovered from COVID-19 were included in the dataset. Where available, HLA class I and class II types were obtained from metadata supplied by the sample provider rather than from assay-based typing. Samples were obtained from the ongoing ImmuneRACE study (first 160 participants) and from over 1,000 subjects provided by 6 global collaborators. A freely available public database, intended as a resource for researchers studying the immune response to SARS-CoV-2, is where the repertoires were released.

What the research found in general, with its limitations: Clinical and demographic metadata were provided uncurated, with the amount varying by source and participant.

The immunoSEQ Assay, a bias-controlled multiplex PCR, was used to amplify TCRbeta CDR3 regions from genomic DNA. On the study's bioinformatics: The number of nucleated cells in each sample was estimated by amplification of reference gene primers within the assay. To quantify the absolute abundance of each unique TCRbeta CDR3 rearrangement, sequence reads were collapsed and filtered. Productive Simpson clonality was computed per sample as the square root of Simpson's diversity index over productive rearrangements. As stored in TCRdb, this immuneACCESS dataset retains in-frame rearrangements with V and J assigned. A fraction of the clones does not appear; measured against another copy, unresolved V genes explain less than half of the discrepancy, and the remainder lacks a known reason. The DNA gave D and trimming, while V, J and clone size come from that table. The sample table holds some 340,000 clones, of which 83% were seen once. The ten top clones hold about 5% of the sample.

Trimming takes 5 bases from V and 9 bases from J, and the germline ends sit 8 bases apart. Counted from cysteine to phenylalanine, this CDR3 has 12 amino acids. Of the read, only the CDR3 DNA is kept; its 36 bases are in frame from base 1. In the prospective study, participants were about 18 to 95 years old, resided in about two dozen geographic areas of the United States, and were enrolled through a virtual design. To assign participants to cohorts, the prospective study relied on clinical history that participants themselves reported in a screening survey and a study questionnaire. Recovered participants in ImmuneRACE Cohort 3 were defined by two consecutive negative NP/OP PCR tests, clearance by a healthcare professional, or resolution of symptoms. In the prospective study, whole blood, serum and a nasopharyngeal or oropharyngeal swab were collected from each participant by mobile phlebotomists. Prospective study participants could optionally give additional blood draws and questionnaires over an approximately 2-month period. Blood samples from the prospective study were shipped frozen or at room temperature prior to DNA extraction.

Input material: PBMCs or T cells enriched from blood (not recorded which). This sequence originates from a woman aged 50 to 60 who had recovered from COVID-19. This receptor chain uses TRBV12-3 or TRBV12-4 and TRBJ1-6, with no confidently assigned D gene. For the CDR3, the sequence is CASSPPVSPLHF. At the DNA level, the sequence is TGTGCCAGCAGTCCCCCGGTTTCACCCCTCCACTTT.